Below, 26 T cell receptor beta chains from the same sample are listed, as sequenced in a study of brain metastases from non-small cell lung cancer. Repertoires were generated with immunoSEQ multiplex PCR, while TCRdb's copy carries only in-frame clones and drops some. The repertoire holds 1,000 to 1,500 clones, with more than 75% as singletons. The sample consisted of tissue from a brain metastasis. The receptors stem from a donor aged 40 or older with non-small cell lung cancer.

To note about this clone: Relative to the germline gene, one junction end is altered; a read error may explain this. The J gene is TRBJ2-1, the V gene TRBV6-6; 8 nucleotides align to TRBD1. Germline V gives CDR1 MNHNY, CDR2 SVGAGI (reference sequence). The CDR3 has 14 amino acids. The CDR3 sequence: CASSYRQGNNGQFF. CDR3 DNA: TGTGCCAGCAGTTACCGACAGGGGAACAATGGGCAGTTCTTC.

The chain carries TRBV28 and TRBJ1-2; tentative D call: TRBD1 (6 bases). V was cut by 5 bases and J by 12 bases, with 13 bases left in between. Germline lookup yields CDR1 MDHEN and CDR2 SYDVKM. The CDR3 length is 11 residues. The DNA of the CDR3 is TGTGCCAGCAGTCCTGGACAGCCCCACACCTTC. Translating gives CASSPGQPHTF.

By share, this clone counts as large (0.1 to 1%). Other DNA sequences within the sample encode an identical CDR3. The rearrangement links TRBV7-3 to TRBJ1-1; the D is unclear. The germline V and J ends were trimmed by 6 bases and 4 bases, with 18 bases remaining between them. Per the germline V gene, CDR1 is SGHTA and CDR2 is FQGTGA. CDR3 length: 15 amino acids. In nucleotides, the CDR3 is TGTGCCAGCAGTCCCGTCGGGAGCAGGCTCACTGAAGCTTTCTTT. This codes for CASSPVGSRLTEAFF.

V usage is TRBV28 and J usage is TRBJ1-5; D unclear. The CDR3 consists of 14 residues. Trimming took 4 bases from V and 2 from J, leaving 9 bases between them. Germline-derived CDR1 and CDR2 are MDHEN and SYDVKM. The chain's CDR3 is CASSSPFRNQPQHF. DNA of the CDR3: TGTGCCAGCAGTTCCCCCTTCCGCAATCAGCCCCAGCATTTT.

The CDR3 DNA is TGCGCCAGCAGCTTTTCAGGGGCTGGAAACACCATATATTTT. It translates to CASSFSGAGNTIYF. The V call is TRBV5-1, the J call TRBJ1-3; the D gene is possibly TRBD1 (6 bases). Germline V CDR1 and CDR2: SGHRS, YFSETQ. There are 14 residues in the CDR3. Between the trimmed V and J ends, which lost 2 bases and 2 bases, there was a span of 8 bases.

The genes are TRBV5-4 and TRBJ2-3, with 7 bases fitting TRBD2. Germline-derived CDR1 and CDR2 are SGHNT and YYREEE (reference sequence). J gave up 2 bases and V 5 bases, and 8 bases lay outside the gene matches. This CDR3 has 15 amino acids. CDR3 protein: CASRPGTITTDTQYF. In nucleotides, the CDR3 is TGTGCCAGCAGACCCGGGACTATTACCACAGATACGCAGTATTTT.

Points on this clone: Compared with germline, one end of the junction differs, possibly owing to a read error. The chain recombines TRBV24-1 with TRBJ2-3, with D unresolved. Germline lookup yields CDR1 KGHDR and CDR2 SFDVKD. This CDR3 has 12 residues. The chain's CDR3 is CTTRSASYTQYF. The CDR3 DNA is TGTACCACCAGGTCAGCCTCTTATACGCAGTATTTT.

The V call is TRBV6-5, the J call TRBJ2-1; TRBD1 matches at 8 bases. Germline values: CDR1 MNHEY, CDR2 SVGAGI. The J segment lost 9 bases and the V segment lost 6 bases, leaving 10 bases of the junction unmatched. This CDR3 is 14 amino acids long. The CDR3: CASRAGTGFAEQFF. The CDR3 DNA is TGTGCCAGCAGGGCCGGGACAGGTTTCGCTGAGCAGTTCTTC.

The rearrangement uses TRBV27 and TRBJ2-2; tentative D call: TRBD1 (5 bases). Germline V gene lookup returns CDR1 MNHEY and CDR2 SMNVEV (reference sequence). Trimming took off 4 bases at V and 0 bases at J, with 12 bases between the two ends. The CDR3 extends over 16 amino acids. The CDR3 is CASSSLDSTNTGELFF. The CDR3 DNA is TGTGCCAGCAGTTCTCTTGACAGTACGAACACCGGGGAGCTGTTTTTT.

This clone is labeled as large. The chain uses TRBV2 and TRBJ2-7, with TRBD1 matching 11 bases. The CDR3 is 19 residues long. J lost 5 bases, V lost 3 bases, and 18 bases had no gene match. Germline assignment: CDR1 SNHLY and CDR2 FYNNEI. The CDR3 here is CASSEWSRGTGGRSHEQYF. CDR3 DNA sequence: TGTGCCAGCAGTGAGTGGTCTAGAGGGACAGGGGGTCGGTCCCACGAGCAGTACTTC.

The gene calls are TRBV7-8 and TRBJ2-7, with 9 bases lining up with TRBD1. CDR1 is SGHVS and CDR2 is FQNEAQ in the germline V gene. The CDR3 is made up of 16 amino acids. The junction had 14 bases not matched to a gene; V was cut back by 7 bases and J by 4 bases. CDR3: CASMPESGTGRYEQYF. As DNA, the CDR3 is TGTGCCAGCATGCCGGAATCGGGGACAGGGCGATACGAGCAGTACTTC.

The chain is built from TRBV5-5 and TRBJ2-7, with D perhaps matching TRBD1 (6 bases). The CDR3 is made up of 14 amino acids. V lost 2 bases and J 3 bases, leaving 12 bases between the germline ends. Germline CDR1 reads SGHKS; CDR2 reads YYEKEE (reference sequence). The CDR3 DNA is TGTGCCAGCAGCTTTGGGCAGGGGAACTACGAGCAGTACTTC. Encoded protein: CASSFGQGNYEQYF.

The chain combines TRBV4-2 with TRBJ2-2, with TRBD1 as a possible D gene (5 bases). V shed 3 bases and J shed 8 bases, with 16 bases lying between them. The germline V gene has CDR1 LGHNA and CDR2 YNFKEQ. This CDR3 is 15 amino acids long. The chain's CDR3 is CASSQLPQGNGELFF. Here the CDR3 DNA reads TGTGCCAGCAGCCAGCTCCCCCAGGGTAATGGGGAGCTGTTTTTT.

The CDR3 sequence: CASSGGQGTGNTIYF. CDR3 DNA: TGTGCCAGCAGTGGGGGACAGGGGACTGGAAACACCATATATTTT. The V call is TRBV28, the J call TRBJ1-3, with TRBD1 matching 10 bases. Trimming removed 5 bases from V and 2 bases from J; junction bases left unmatched: 3. The CDR3 contains 15 residues. CDR1 is MDHEN and CDR2 is SYDVKM in the germline V gene.

The chain links TRBV7-3 to TRBJ2-2; 9 bases are a match to TRBD1. J was trimmed by 4 bases and V by 2 bases; bases with no gene match: 2. Germline CDR1 reads SGHTA; CDR2 reads FQGTGA. CDR3 length: 15 residues. The CDR3 nucleotides read TGTGCCAGCAGCTTAGGGACAGGGAGCACCGGGGAGCTGTTTTTT. Its translation: CASSLGTGSTGELFF. Supplemented by reference TRBV7-3 and TRBJ2-2, the full variable domain reads GAGVSQTPSNKVTEKGKYVELRCDPISGHTALYWYRQSLGQGPEFLIYFQGTGAADDSGLPNDRFFAVRPEGSVSTLKIQRTERGDSAVYLCASSLGTGSTGELFFGEGSRLTVL.

This chain uses TRBV6-5 with TRBJ1-1; 7 nucleotides align to TRBD1. The CDR3 runs to 13 residues. V lost 2 bases to trimming and J lost 5 bases; unmatched junction nucleotides: 2. Germline CDR1 is MNHEY and CDR2 is SVGAGI. The CDR3 sequence is CASSYQGGTEAFF. The CDR3 DNA follows: TGTGCCAGCAGTTACCAGGGGGGGACTGAAGCTTTCTTT.

For this clone: This may stem from a read error, because a much larger clone lies one nucleotide away. CDR3: CAWNVEAGDEQFF. CDR3 coding DNA: TGTGCCTGGAATGTGGAAGCTGGCGATGAGCAGTTCTTC. This chain joins TRBV30 and TRBJ2-1; no firm D call. The germline gives CDR1 GTSNPN, CDR2 SVGIG (reference sequence). The CDR3 is 13 residues long. Trimming stripped 4 bases from V and 8 bases from J, with 15 bases between.

This chain joins TRBV6-5 and TRBJ1-3, with a weak D call TRBD1 (5 bases). Between the trimmed V and J ends, which lost 2 bases and 2 bases, there was a span of 10 bases. The CDR3 is 15 residues long. Per germline, CDR1 MNHEY and CDR2 SVGAGI. Written as DNA, the CDR3 is TGTGCCAGCAGTTACGCCGGGGCAGCTGGAAACACCATATATTTT. Its translation: CASSYAGAAGNTIYF.

This clone was counted a few times. V and J are TRBV10-3 and TRBJ1-1, with D possibly matching TRBD1 (5 bases). Germline-derived CDR1 and CDR2 are ENHRY and SYGVKD. Deletions cut 11 bases from V and 2 bases from J, with 15 bases between. This CDR3 is 13 amino acids long. This CDR3 reads CAVGGDLNTEAFF. DNA for the CDR3: TGTGCCGTGGGGGGGGACCTAAACACTGAAGCTTTCTTT.

This clone appeared a few times. The V and J genes are TRBV6-6 and TRBJ1-5, with TRBD1 as a possible D gene (6 bases). CDR1 is MNHNY, CDR2 SVGAGI, per germline (reference sequence). The germline V and J ends were trimmed by 4 bases and 7 bases, with 17 bases remaining between them. The CDR3 consists of 15 residues. CDR3 DNA: TGTGCCAGCAGTTCCCTCACAGGGAAAGGGCAGCCCCAGCATTTT. It specifies CASSSLTGKGQPQHF.

This clone ranks as large. The sample contains more than one DNA sequence encoding this CDR3. The chain recombines TRBV7-3 with TRBJ2-1, with D hard to call. The CDR3 extends over 17 amino acids. The germline V gene encodes CDR1 SGHTA and CDR2 FQGTGA. V lost 3 bases and J 0 bases, leaving 15 bases between the germline ends. The CDR3 DNA follows: TGTGCCAGCAGCTTTACTCTATCTTATAGCTCCTACAATGAGCAGTTCTTC. The encoded protein is CASSFTLSYSSYNEQFF.

With respect to this clone: One end of the junction varies from germline; a read error may be responsible. The chain carries TRBV12-3 or TRBV12-4 and TRBJ2-7; tentatively, D is TRBD2 (5 bases). CDR3 length equals 13 residues. In DNA, the CDR3 is TGTGCCAGCAGTTTTCTAGCCTCCCACGAGCAGTACTTC. Translation gives CASSFLASHEQYF.

To note about this clone: A clone one base away is much larger, so this may be a read error. The CDR3 bases are TGTGCCAGCAGCTTGGCCGGAGGTACCAATCAGCTCCAGCATTTT. As protein: CASSLAGGTNQLQHF. The chain uses TRBV5-6 and TRBJ1-5; D ambiguous. CDR1 is SGHDT, CDR2 YYEEEE, per germline. The CDR3 is 15 amino acids.

In this sample, this clone turned up a few times. The chain employs TRBV5-1 and TRBJ2-2; 10 bases agree with TRBD1. V was pared by 1 base and J by 4 bases, with 4 bases of the junction left unmatched. This CDR3 spans 16 amino acids. The germline CDR1 and CDR2 sequences are SGHRS and YFSETQ. The chain's CDR3 is CASSLRGDRGTGELFF. The CDR3 DNA reads as TGCGCCAGCAGCTTGAGGGGGGACAGGGGCACCGGGGAGCTGTTTTTT.

The chain carries TRBV5-1 and TRBJ2-2; D uncertain. The germline V gene has CDR1 SGHRS and CDR2 YFSETQ. The ends were cut back, 1 base at V and 0 bases at J, with 16 bases in the middle. This CDR3 spans 18 amino acids. Written as DNA, the CDR3 is TGCGCCAGCAGCTTGCTCGGTCTGGCTCCCGCGAACACCGGGGAGCTGTTTTTT. Its translation is CASSLLGLAPANTGELFF.

The gene calls are TRBV20-1 and TRBJ1-1; possible D gene TRBD1, 6 bases. Trimming pared 5 bases from V and 11 bases from J, leaving 15 bases between. CDR3 length: 11 amino acids. The germline V gene encodes CDR1 DFQATT and CDR2 SNEGSKA (reference sequence). In DNA form, the CDR3 reads TGCAGTGCTCCCGGGGGCGCGTTGGCTTTCTTT. Translating it yields CSAPGGALAFF.